The next 23 T cell receptor beta chains were all read from a single sample in a study of T cell changes during pregnancy in multiple sclerosis (dated by TCRdb to about 2019). The library was made by the immunoSEQ multiplex PCR assay. TCRdb limited this immuneACCESS table to in-frame rearrangements with V and J called. A share of clones is missing; checked studies link under half to unresolved V genes, and the rest is unexplained. For this sample there are fewer than 55,000 clones; 90% appear just once. The ten largest clonotypes hold 5.1% of the sample. The sample here was peripheral blood, taken after pregnancy. The source of these receptors is a female donor in good health, enrolled as a control in a pregnancy study.

This sequence joins TRBV19 and TRBJ2-7; no firm D call. This CDR3 has 13 amino acids. The germline V gene has CDR1 LNHDA and CDR2 SQIVND (reference sequence). Trimming pared 0 bases from V and 2 bases from J, leaving 5 bases between. CDR3: CASSIERAYEQYF. The CDR3 coding sequence is TGTGCCAGTAGTATAGAACGGGCCTACGAGCAGTACTTC.

This chain links TRBV11-2 with TRBJ2-7; 9 nucleotides align to TRBD1. The junction had 7 bases not matched to a gene; V was cut back by 5 bases and J by 2 bases. This CDR3 has 15 residues. Germline values: CDR1 SGHAT, CDR2 FQNNGV. The CDR3 sequence: CASSADRGGTYEQYF. In nucleotides, the CDR3 is TGTGCCAGCAGCGCGGACAGGGGAGGCACCTACGAGCAGTACTTC.

V and J are TRBV7-9 and TRBJ2-5, with a possible D match to TRBD1 (5 bases). V was clipped by 0 bases and J by 5 bases, with 7 bases between them. The germline V gene has CDR1 SEHNR and CDR2 FQNEAQ (reference sequence). The CDR3 loop spans 13 amino acids. Here the CDR3 DNA reads TGTGCCAGCAGCTTAGCGCCAGGGGAGACCCAGTACTTC. Encoded protein: CASSLAPGETQYF.

The chain uses TRBV6-5 and TRBJ2-5; 10 nucleotides match TRBD1. Germline trimming cut 6 bases from V and 5 bases from J; bases unmatched to any gene: 3. The CDR3 has 13 residues. Germline CDR1 and CDR2: MNHEY and SVGAGI. The CDR3 DNA is TGTGCCAGCAGATGGACAGGGGGGGAGACCCAGTACTTC. Its protein product is CASRWTGGETQYF.

The chain links TRBV5-1 to TRBJ2-3; no clear D gene. V shed 2 bases and J shed 6 bases, with 4 bases lying between them. Germline loops: CDR1 SGHRS, CDR2 YFSETQ. This CDR3 is built from 11 residues. CDR3: CASSFLDTQYF. CDR3 nucleotides: TGCGCCAGCAGCTTTCTGGATACGCAGTATTTT.

The rearrangement joins TRBV4-1 to TRBJ1-5, with TRBD1 as a possible D gene (6 bases). The CDR3 is 17 residues long. V gave up 0 bases and J gave up 0 bases, with 12 bases separating them. The germline gives CDR1 MGHRA, CDR2 YSYEKL. For the CDR3, the DNA is TGCGCCAGCAGCCAAGATATTGGACAGATTAGCAATCAGCCCCAGCATTTT. Translating gives CASSQDIGQISNQPQHF.

This chain connects TRBV27 to TRBJ2-2; 11 bases match TRBD2. Germline V gives CDR1 MNHEY, CDR2 SMNVEV (reference sequence). Trimming at V came to 4 bases and at J to 6 bases, leaving 4 bases not matched to a gene. The CDR3 runs to 15 residues. The CDR3 loop reads CASSSGTSGAGELFF. CDR3 bases: TGTGCCAGCAGTTCCGGGACTAGCGGTGCCGGGGAGCTGTTTTTT.

V is TRBV29-1 and J is TRBJ2-1; the match to TRBD2 covers 14 bases. Germline V gene data show CDR1 as SQVTM and CDR2 as ANQGSEA. The trim removed 7 bases at V and 9 bases at J, leaving 11 bases unmatched. This CDR3 comprises 15 residues. CDR3 nucleotides: TGCAGCGCCACGGGACTAGCGGGGGTCCGTGGTGAGCAGTTCTTC. This gives the protein CSATGLAGVRGEQFF.

The chain carries TRBV28 and TRBJ2-7, with 8 bases identical to TRBD2. V was pared by 3 bases and J by 6 bases, with 7 bases of the junction left unmatched. From germline, CDR1 is MDHEN and CDR2 SYDVKM. The CDR3 is made up of 14 amino acids. The CDR3 DNA is TGTGCCAGCAGTTTCCCCACCGGGACTAGCGAGCAGTACTTC. Translating it yields CASSFPTGTSEQYF.

This clone was detected once. Written as DNA, the CDR3 is TGTGCCAGCAGCCAAGATCCCGCGGGAGGGAAATTCAATGAGCAGTTCTTC. Translating it yields CASSQDPAGGKFNEQFF. The chain couples TRBV14 to TRBJ2-1; 9 bases line up with TRBD2. This CDR3 comprises 17 residues. Germline lookup yields CDR1 SGHDN and CDR2 FVKESK. The V gene end was trimmed by 0 bases and the J gene end by 6 bases; junction bases not matched to a gene: 9.

V usage is TRBV5-1 and J usage is TRBJ1-4; D is possibly TRBD1 (5 bases). The CDR3 runs to 18 residues. The V end lost 1 base, the J end lost 0 bases, and 16 bases lay between the germline ends. The germline V gene encodes CDR1 SGHRS and CDR2 YFSETQ. The CDR3 sequence is CASSLTSTGRATNEKLFF. CDR3 DNA: TGCGCCAGCAGCTTGACTTCTACAGGACGGGCAACTAATGAAAAACTGTTTTTT.

The rearrangement joins TRBV28 to TRBJ1-1; 8 bases are a match to TRBD1. V was pared by 7 bases and J by 5 bases, with 12 bases of the junction left unmatched. CDR3 length: 15 amino acids. Germline values: CDR1 MDHEN, CDR2 SYDVKM. CDR3 coding DNA: TGTGCCAGCACCCTACCCAGGGGGCCTCGTACTGAAGCTTTCTTT. It specifies CASTLPRGPRTEAFF.

Only one count was recorded for this clone. The DNA of the CDR3 is TGTGCCAGCAGTGACTCGAAAGAGTCCTACAATGAGCAGTTCTTC. It yields the protein CASSDSKESYNEQFF. V and J are TRBV6-4 and TRBJ2-1; no firm D call. Trimming removed 0 bases from V and 1 base from J, with 7 bases in between. The CDR3 consists of 15 residues. Germline CDR1 MRHNA, CDR2 SNTAGT.

The genes are TRBV5-1 and TRBJ1-1, with 12 bases aligning to TRBD1. Germline CDR1 SGHRS, CDR2 YFSETQ. This CDR3 contains 15 residues. The junction had 6 bases not matched to a gene; V was cut back by 4 bases and J by 5 bases. The CDR3 nucleotides are TGCGCCAGCAGCACCGGGACAGGGGGCCGAACTGAAGCTTTCTTT. This codes for CASSTGTGGRTEAFF.

This rearrangement joins TRBV30 to TRBJ2-5; possible D gene TRBD1, 6 bases. CDR1 GTSNPN and CDR2 SVGIG come from the germline V gene (reference sequence). The CDR3 sequence is 14 residues long. The germline V and J ends were trimmed by 2 bases and 5 bases, with 15 bases remaining between them. The CDR3 loop reads CAWSPGQLRETQYF. CDR3 DNA sequence: TGTGCCTGGAGTCCAGGACAGCTCCGGGAGACCCAGTACTTC. Supplemented by reference TRBV30 and TRBJ2-5, the full variable domain reads SQTIHQWPATLVQPVGSPLSLECTVEGTSNPNLYWYRQAAGRGLQLLFYSVGIGQISSEVPQNLSASRPQDRQFILSSKKLLLSDSGFYLCAWSPGQLRETQYFGPGTRLLVL.

V gene TRBV7-9 combines with J gene TRBJ2-7, with TRBD2 matching over 7 bases. From germline, CDR1 is SEHNR and CDR2 FQNEAQ (reference sequence). The CDR3 consists of 14 residues. Trimming removed 2 bases from V and 3 bases from J; junction bases left unmatched: 4. The CDR3 loop reads CASSLSLAGYEQYF. The CDR3 DNA reads TGTGCCAGCAGCTTATCATTAGCGGGCTACGAGCAGTACTTC.

The J gene is TRBJ1-2, the V gene TRBV6-5; D not resolved. This CDR3 is built from 15 residues. Germline V gene sequence: CDR1 MNHEY, CDR2 SVGAGI. Trimming stripped 0 bases from V and 2 bases from J, with 10 bases between. CDR3 DNA sequence: TGTGCCAGCAGTTACTCTGGGGAGTACAACTATGGCTACACCTTC. Translating it yields CASSYSGEYNYGYTF.

This rearrangement joins TRBV5-4 to TRBJ2-7; the match to TRBD1 covers 7 bases. Trimming cost V 4 bases and J 0 bases; bases outside gene matches: 4. Germline V gene data show CDR1 as SGHNT and CDR2 as YYREEE (reference sequence). This CDR3 contains 14 residues. The CDR3 spells CASSPGTVSYEQYF. The CDR3 region has the DNA TGTGCCAGCAGCCCCGGGACAGTCTCCTACGAGCAGTACTTC.

The chain recombines TRBV28 with TRBJ1-1, with a possible D match to TRBD1 (6 bases). The CDR3 covers 13 residues. The germline V and J ends were trimmed by 8 bases and 0 bases, with 10 bases remaining between them. Germline CDR1 and CDR2: MDHEN and SYDVKM. The CDR3 region is CASLDSLNTEAFF. In DNA, the CDR3 is TGTGCCAGCCTGGACAGCTTGAACACTGAAGCTTTCTTT.

This rearrangement joins TRBV19 to TRBJ1-1, with TRBD1 matching 10 bases. J was trimmed by 5 bases and V by 5 bases; bases with no gene match: 8. Germline assignment: CDR1 LNHDA and CDR2 SQIVND (reference sequence). CDR3 length: 15 amino acids. The CDR3 protein is CASSPRTGGRTEAFF. As DNA, the CDR3 is TGTGCCAGTAGTCCTCGGACAGGGGGGAGGACTGAAGCTTTCTTT.

This clone was seen just once. V and J are TRBV19 and TRBJ1-4; no reliable D call. This CDR3 contains 15 residues. The V end was cut by 9 bases, the J end by 5 bases, with 19 bases between. Per germline, CDR1 LNHDA and CDR2 SQIVND (reference sequence). The CDR3 spells CASTQTGSPNEKLFF. The DNA for the CDR3 is TGTGCCAGCACCCAAACGGGGTCCCCGAATGAAAAACTGTTTTTT.

The CDR3 sequence: CASSSRDRAAFF. CDR3 sequence (DNA): TGTGCCAGTAGTTCCCGAGACAGGGCAGCTTTCTTT. The chain uses TRBV19 and TRBJ1-1; TRBD1 aligns across 7 bases. There are 12 residues in the CDR3. The germline CDR1 and CDR2 sequences are LNHDA and SQIVND (reference sequence). V shed 5 bases, J shed 10 bases, and the junction held 7 bases outside the gene matches.

This chain joins TRBV6-1 and TRBJ2-3; 11 bases agree with TRBD2. This CDR3 has 15 residues. V shed 7 bases, J shed 4 bases, and the junction held 7 bases outside the gene matches. Per germline, CDR1 MNHNS and CDR2 SASEGT. The CDR3 is CASTPGTSGADTQYF. DNA of the CDR3: TGTGCCAGCACCCCCGGGACTAGCGGAGCAGATACGCAGTATTTT.